One and the same sample provided the 8 T cell receptor beta chains below, sequenced in a study of cytomegalovirus exposure and HLA in healthy donors. With 60 Vbeta and 13 Jbeta primers, the PCR was carried out. Sequencing was performed with immunoSEQ multiplex PCR; in TCRdb, only in-frame clones are kept and a portion is missing. The sample lists about 130,000 clones, around 80% occurring once. Sequencing was performed on PBMCs. These TCRs come from a middle-aged woman in good health and CMV-seronegative.

This clone is a singleton in its sample. CDR3 amino acids: CASSQKVRDSTPYEQYF. CDR3 nucleotide sequence: TGCGCCAGCAGCCAAAAGGTGCGGGACAGCACCCCCTACGAGCAGTACTTC. The chain couples TRBV4-1 to TRBJ2-7, with D possibly TRBD1 on 7 matching bases. CDR3 length equals 17 residues. In germline, CDR1 is MGHRA, CDR2 YSYEKL. Trimming stripped 2 bases from V and 2 bases from J, with 19 bases between.

The chain combines TRBV28 with TRBJ2-7; unclear D gene. Between the trimmed V and J ends, which lost 6 bases and 3 bases, there was a span of 12 bases. This CDR3 has 13 residues. Germline CDR1 and CDR2: MDHEN and SYDVKM. CDR3 bases: TGTGCCAGCAGGGCCGCTCCCAACTACGAGCAGTACTTC. This encodes CASRAAPNYEQYF.

CDR3 sequence (DNA): TGCGCCAGCAGCTTTTGGGAGGGCCACGAGCAGTACTTC. This codes for CASSFWEGHEQYF. This chain uses TRBV5-1 with TRBJ2-5; 7 positions agree with TRBD2. The tail of the sequence fits TRBJ2-7 better, so the J call may be wrong. Germline loops: CDR1 SGHRS, CDR2 YFSETQ. This CDR3 contains 13 residues.

This chain connects TRBV5-8 to TRBJ2-1, with D perhaps TRBD1 (6 bases). Trimming cost V 2 bases and J 6 bases, with 15 bases left between them. The germline V gene has CDR1 SGHTS and CDR2 YDEGEE. The CDR3 loop spans 15 amino acids. The CDR3 is CASSFVAGDPNEQFF. CDR3 coding DNA: TGTGCCAGCAGCTTCGTCGCAGGGGACCCCAATGAGCAGTTCTTC.

By proportion, this clone is medium-sized. The rearrangement joins TRBV2 to TRBJ2-7, with TRBD2 matching 16 bases. V lost 4 bases to trimming and J lost 6 bases; unmatched junction nucleotides: 12. The CDR3 totals 18 residues. The germline gives CDR1 SNHLY, CDR2 FYNNEI. CDR3 loop: CASSVSGTSGRASREQYF. The CDR3, as DNA: TGTGCCAGCAGTGTTTCGGGGACTAGCGGGAGGGCCAGCCGCGAGCAGTACTTC.

This clone was detected only once. This rearrangement joins TRBV5-5 to TRBJ2-7; weak D call: TRBD1 (6 bases). Trimming stripped 1 base from V and 0 bases from J, with 11 bases between. The CDR3 is 15 amino acids. The V gene's germline CDR1 is SGHKS and CDR2 YYEKEE (reference sequence). DNA of the CDR3: TGTGCCAGCAGCTTGCAGGGGTCGAGCTCCTACGAGCAGTACTTC. Its translation: CASSLQGSSSYEQYF.

V usage is TRBV5-1 and J usage is TRBJ2-7; 13 bases are a match to TRBD2. CDR3 length: 16 amino acids. The V gene's germline CDR1 is SGHRS and CDR2 YFSETQ. The junction had 7 bases not matched to a gene; V was cut back by 4 bases and J by 3 bases. This chain's CDR3 is CASSLSGTSGVYEQYF. The CDR3 DNA reads TGCGCCAGCAGCCTGTCCGGGACTAGCGGGGTCTACGAGCAGTACTTC.

J is TRBJ2-1 and V is TRBV7-6, with TRBD2 identical over 12 bases. J lost 6 bases, V lost 0 bases, and 0 bases had no gene match. The CDR3 consists of 15 residues. Germline CDR1 SGHVS, CDR2 FNYEAQ. CDR3 residues: CASSLATSGGNEQFF. The CDR3 coding sequence is TGTGCCAGCAGCTTAGCGACTAGCGGGGGCAATGAGCAGTTCTTC.